These 22 T cell receptor beta chains were sequenced from one sample in a study of cytomegalovirus exposure and HLA in healthy donors. The PCR used 60 Vbeta and 13 Jbeta primers. The data were produced by immunoSEQ multiplex PCR, yet TCRdb's version contains in-frame clones alone and is incomplete. The table lists roughly 160,000 clones, approximately 83% of them singletons. Sequenced sample: PBMCs. These receptors all come from a young man in good health and CMV-seropositive.

The chain carries TRBV7-9 and TRBJ1-6; D not resolved. This CDR3 spans 16 amino acids. CDR1 and CDR2 from the germline V gene are SEHNR and FQNEAQ (reference sequence). Between the trimmed V and J ends, which lost 2 bases and 5 bases, there was a span of 13 bases. CDR3 loop: CASSLTLSLDNSPLHF. The CDR3 nucleotides read TGTGCCAGCAGCTTAACTTTAAGCCTTGATAATTCACCCCTCCACTTT.

This chain joins TRBV19 and TRBJ2-3; TRBD1 is a possible D gene (6 bases). This CDR3 is built from 15 residues. The V and J ends lost 7 bases and 2 bases respectively, with 16 bases between them. CDR1 and CDR2 from the germline V gene are LNHDA and SQIVND (reference sequence). The CDR3 DNA follows: TGTGCCAGTAATAACAGGGTAACCTACACAGATACGCAGTATTTT. It is translated as CASNNRVTYTDTQYF.

The rearrangement joins TRBV5-5 to TRBJ2-7, with TRBD1 matching 8 bases. V gave up 4 bases and J gave up 4 bases; unmatched junction bases: 13. CDR1 and CDR2 from the germline V gene are SGHKS and YYEKEE (reference sequence). This CDR3 region has 16 residues. The CDR3 protein is CASSQAWTGLPYEQYF. The CDR3 bases are TGTGCCAGCAGCCAGGCCTGGACAGGGCTCCCTTACGAGCAGTACTTC.

The chain employs TRBV7-9 and TRBJ2-2; a weak D match, TRBD2 (5 bases). The CDR3 contains 16 residues. The germline V and J ends were trimmed by 6 bases and 4 bases, with 18 bases remaining between them. From germline, CDR1 is SEHNR and CDR2 FQNEAQ (reference sequence). The CDR3 loop is CASRVSGEVRTGELFF. In nucleotides, the CDR3 is TGTGCCAGCAGAGTCAGCGGTGAGGTACGCACCGGGGAGCTGTTTTTT. The whole variable domain, remainder taken from reference TRBV7-9 and TRBJ2-2, is DTGVSQNPRHKITKRGQNVTFRCDPISEHNRLYWYRQTLGQGPEFLTYFQNEAQLEKSRLLSDRFSAERPKGSFSTLEIQRTEQGDSAMYLCASRVSGEVRTGELFFGEGSRLTVL.

The V and J genes are TRBV5-4 and TRBJ2-4, with 8 positions matching TRBD1. This CDR3 region has 16 residues. J was trimmed by 3 bases and V by 1 base; bases with no gene match: 6. Per the germline V gene, CDR1 is SGHNT and CDR2 is YYREEE (reference sequence). The CDR3 DNA follows: TGTGCCAGCAGCTTGTCGGCAGGGGGCCGCAAAAACATTCAGTACTTC. Encoded protein: CASSLSAGGRKNIQYF.

The CDR3 loop is CASSVGGQGWAEAFF. In DNA form, the CDR3 reads TGTGCCAGCAGCGTAGGGGGACAGGGGTGGGCTGAAGCTTTCTTT. V is TRBV9 and J is TRBJ1-1; 10 bases match TRBD1. The CDR3 loop spans 15 amino acids. V was clipped by 0 bases and J by 6 bases; unmatched bases: 5. Germline V CDR1 and CDR2: SGDLS, YYNGEE. The whole variable domain, remainder taken from reference TRBV9 and TRBJ1-1, is DSGVTQTPKHLITATGQRVTLRCSPRSGDLSVYWYQQSLDQGLQFLIQYYNGEERAKGNILERFSAQQFPDLHSELNLSSLELGDSALYFCASSVGGQGWAEAFFGQGTRLTVV.

The chain recombines TRBV20-1 with TRBJ2-3, with 8 bases fitting TRBD1. J lost 5 bases, V lost 7 bases, and 2 bases had no gene match. Germline CDR1 and CDR2: DFQATT and SNEGSKA (reference sequence). The CDR3 is made up of 11 amino acids. The CDR3 nucleotides are TGCAGTGGACAGGGGATAGATACGCAGTATTTT. Protein sequence: CSGQGIDTQYF.

For this clone: One end of the junction fails to match germline, which may point to a read error. The CDR3, as DNA: TGTGCCGGCAGACAGTTCCCTGGAAACACCATATATTTT. Protein sequence: CAGRQFPGNTIYF. The rearrangement links TRBV2 to TRBJ1-3; D might be TRBD1 (5 bases). Germline V gives CDR1 SNHLY, CDR2 FYNNEI. The CDR3 is made up of 13 amino acids. Full variable domain (rest looked up from reference TRBV2 and TRBJ1-3): EPEVTQTPSHQVTQMGQEVILRCVPISNHLYFYWYRQILGQKVEFLVSFYNNEISEKSEIFDDQFSVERPDGSNFTLKIRSTKLEDSAMYFCAGRQFPGNTIYFGEGSWLTVV.

The chain links TRBV23-1 to TRBJ1-2; the match to TRBD1 covers 8 bases. TRBV23-1 is recorded as an ORF, its role being uncertain. The junction had 14 bases not matched to a gene; V was cut back by 6 bases and J by 8 bases. The CDR3 extends over 15 amino acids. The chain's CDR3 is CASRHMGQEVEGYTF. CDR3 nucleotides: TGCGCCAGCAGGCACATGGGACAGGAAGTAGAGGGCTACACCTTC.

The gene calls are TRBV9 and TRBJ2-5, with 7 bases lining up with TRBD2. The CDR3 extends over 16 amino acids. Germline values: CDR1 SGDLS, CDR2 YYNGEE. V gave up 2 bases and J gave up 1 base; unmatched junction bases: 8. CDR3 in amino acids: CASSVVAGDPQETQYF. The CDR3 DNA sequence: TGTGCCAGCAGCGTCGTGGCGGGGGACCCCCAAGAGACCCAGTACTTC.

This clone was counted once. The chain links TRBV11-3 to TRBJ1-1, with TRBD1 matching 7 bases. The CDR3 extends over 15 amino acids. Germline CDR1 and CDR2: SGHNT and YENEEA. Trimming cost V 4 bases and J 1 base; bases outside gene matches: 6. This chain's CDR3 is CASSSTGAPNTEAFF. The CDR3 coding sequence is TGTGCCAGCAGCTCTACAGGGGCCCCGAACACTGAAGCTTTCTTT. The full variable domain, rest sourced from reference TRBV11-3 and TRBJ1-1, is EAGVVQSPRYKIIEKKQPVAFWCNPISGHNTLYWYLQNLGQGPELLIRYENEEAVDDSQLPKDRFSAERLKGVDSTLKIQPAELGDSAVYLCASSSTGAPNTEAFFGQGTRLTVV.

V gene TRBV19 combines with J gene TRBJ2-3; possibly TRBD2 for D (6 bases). V was cut by 1 base and J by 5 bases, with 13 bases left in between. The CDR3 is 15 amino acids. Per the germline V gene, CDR1 is LNHDA and CDR2 is SQIVND (reference sequence). As DNA, the CDR3 is TGTGCCAGTAGTATAGCCGGGAGCGGGCGAGATACGCAGTATTTT. This gives the protein CASSIAGSGRDTQYF. Together with reference TRBV19 and TRBJ2-3, the CDR3 gives the full variable domain: DGGITQSPKYLFRKEGQNVTLSCEQNLNHDAMYWYRQDPGQGLRLIYYSQIVNDFQKGDIAEGYSVSREKKESFPLTVTSAQKNPTAFYLCASSIAGSGRDTQYFGPGTRLTVL.

V and J are TRBV9 and TRBJ2-7, with D tentatively TRBD2 (6 bases). The CDR3 totals 15 residues. Germline-derived CDR1 and CDR2 are SGDLS and YYNGEE. Trimming pared 2 bases from V and 0 bases from J, leaving 12 bases between. CDR3 bases: TGTGCCAGCAGCGTGGGGGACTCGAGCTCCTACGAGCAGTACTTC. It encodes CASSVGDSSSYEQYF.

The V and J genes are TRBV6-4 and TRBJ1-1, with D unresolved. CDR3 length: 13 residues. Trimming shortened V by 7 bases and J by 1 base, and 10 bases separated the two germline ends. Per the germline V gene, CDR1 is MRHNA and CDR2 is SNTAGT. The CDR3 DNA reads TGTGCCAGCAAGATGACGGGGAACACTGAAGCTTTCTTT. Its translation: CASKMTGNTEAFF.

The chain recombines TRBV5-6 with TRBJ2-2, with 10 positions matching TRBD2. Germline-derived CDR1 and CDR2 are SGHDT and YYEEEE. This CDR3 region has 18 residues. With V trimmed by 3 bases and J by 5 bases, 13 bases remained unmatched. CDR3 bases: TGTGCCAGCAGCTCCCCCCTTGAGCTAGCGGGGGCGACCGGGGAGCTGTTTTTT. Translating gives CASSSPLELAGATGELFF.

J is TRBJ1-2 and V is TRBV14; no clear D gene. Trimming removed 3 bases from V and 8 bases from J, with 16 bases in between. Germline-derived CDR1 and CDR2 are SGHDN and FVKESK. There are 14 residues in the CDR3. CDR3 region: CASSHPEVYSGYTF. CDR3 nucleotide sequence: TGTGCCAGCAGCCACCCGGAGGTGTACTCCGGCTACACCTTC.

This clone was found once. The genes are TRBV9 and TRBJ2-2; 15 bases align to TRBD2. V gave up 3 bases and J gave up 5 bases; unmatched junction bases: 5. This CDR3 region has 17 residues. Per germline, CDR1 SGDLS and CDR2 YYNGEE. Here the CDR3 reads CASSGTSGGAGTGELFF. The CDR3 bases are TGTGCCAGCAGCGGGACTAGCGGGGGGGCGGGGACCGGGGAGCTGTTTTTT.

The chain joins TRBV2 to TRBJ1-6, with 11 bases matching TRBD1. The germline V gene encodes CDR1 SNHLY and CDR2 FYNNEI. J gave up 13 bases and V 7 bases, and 3 bases lay outside the gene matches. CDR3 length equals 12 residues. The CDR3 protein is CASMRDRGPLHF. Written as DNA, the CDR3 is TGTGCCAGCATGAGGGACAGGGGGCCCCTCCACTTT.

The chain employs TRBV5-1 and TRBJ2-5; D may be TRBD1 (6 bases). The end of the DNA aligns better with TRBJ2-7, so the J call may be wrong. Germline CDR1 SGHRS, CDR2 YFSETQ. The CDR3 contains 13 residues. Here the CDR3 DNA reads TGCGCCAGCAGCACTGGACAGCACTACGAGCAGTACTTC. It yields the protein CASSTGQHYEQYF.

The CDR3 protein is CASSLASGGNEQFF. As DNA, the CDR3 is TGTGCCAGCAGTTTGGCTAGCGGGGGCAATGAGCAGTTCTTC. The gene calls are TRBV6-6 and TRBJ2-1, with 10 bases matching TRBD2. Germline trimming cut 4 bases from V and 6 bases from J; bases unmatched to any gene: 3. This CDR3 comprises 14 residues. Per the germline V gene, CDR1 is MNHNY and CDR2 is SVGAGI (reference sequence).

The chain uses TRBV7-2 and TRBJ2-3; 9 positions match TRBD2. The CDR3 totals 15 residues. CDR1 SGHTA and CDR2 FQGNSA come from the germline V gene. With 6 bases clipped from V and 7 bases from J, the junction kept 11 bases outside the gene matches. Here the CDR3 reads CASSGVSGGSNTQYF. The DNA for the CDR3 is TGTGCCAGCAGTGGGGTTAGCGGGGGTTCAAATACGCAGTATTTT. The full variable domain, completed using reference TRBV7-2 and TRBJ2-3, is GAGVSQSPSNKVTEKGKDVELRCDPISGHTALYWYRQSLGQGLEFLIYFQGNSAPDKSGLPSDRFSAERTGGSVSTLTIQRTQQEDSAVYLCASSGVSGGSNTQYFGPGTRLTVL.

The chain links TRBV15 to TRBJ1-6; D possibly corresponds to TRBD1 (5 bases). Trimming shortened V by 3 bases and J by 10 bases, and 7 bases separated the two germline ends. CDR1 and CDR2 (germline): LNHNV, YYDKDF (reference sequence). The CDR3 runs 12 residues. CDR3 amino acids: CATSRDTSPLHF. The DNA of the CDR3 is TGTGCCACCAGCAGGGACACCTCACCCCTCCACTTT.